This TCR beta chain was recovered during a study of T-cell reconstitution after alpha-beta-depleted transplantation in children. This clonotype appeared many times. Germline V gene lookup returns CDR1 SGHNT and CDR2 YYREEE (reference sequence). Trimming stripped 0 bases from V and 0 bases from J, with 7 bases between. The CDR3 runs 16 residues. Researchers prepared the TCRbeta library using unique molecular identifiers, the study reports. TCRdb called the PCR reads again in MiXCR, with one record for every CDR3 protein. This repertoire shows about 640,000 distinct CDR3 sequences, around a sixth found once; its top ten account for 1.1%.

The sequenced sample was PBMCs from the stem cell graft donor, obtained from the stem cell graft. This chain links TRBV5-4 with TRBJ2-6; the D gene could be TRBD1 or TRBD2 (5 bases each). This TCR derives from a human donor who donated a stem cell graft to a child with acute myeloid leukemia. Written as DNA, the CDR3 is TGTGCCAGCAGCTTGGAAGGGACCTCTGGGGCCAACGTCCTGACTTTC. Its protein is CASSLEGTSGANVLTF. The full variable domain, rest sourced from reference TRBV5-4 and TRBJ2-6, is ETGVTQSPTHLIKTRGQQVTLRCSSQSGHNTVSWYQQALGQGPQFIFQYYREEENGRGNFPPRFSGLQFPNYSSELNVNALELDDSALYLCASSLEGTSGANVLTFGAGSRLTVL.